The 31 T cell receptor beta chains below all came from one sample that was sequenced in a study of T cell repertoires in cytomegalovirus infection. TCRdb ran MiXCR on the reads and lists one entry per CDR3 protein. The sample has about 830,000 distinct CDR3 sequences, approximately 32% seen once. These receptors' targets are unknown. The specimen comprised cultured CD8+ T cells from PBMCs, sampled from culture after CMV antigen stimulation. These receptors all come from a human donor in good health (CMV status not recorded). Some clones in this sample may be carry-over from other donors' samples.

This clonotype showed up just a few times. The CDR3 spells CASVFRGLEQYF. As DNA, the CDR3 is TGTGCCAGCGTTTTTAGGGGGCTCGAGCAGTACTTC. The V and J genes are TRBV2 and TRBJ2-7; TRBD1 agrees at 7 bases. J was trimmed by 6 bases and V by 8 bases; bases with no gene match: 7. Germline V lookup: CDR1 SNHLY, CDR2 FYNNEI. The CDR3 has 12 residues.

The rearrangement links TRBV7-9 to TRBJ1-2, with 9 bases fitting TRBD1. CDR1 SEHNR and CDR2 FQNEAQ come from the germline V gene (reference sequence). V gave up 5 bases and J gave up 9 bases; unmatched junction bases: 7. This CDR3 contains 13 residues. The CDR3 nucleotides are TGTGCCAGCAGCCAGGACAGGGGCGGGCGCTACACCTTC. This codes for CASSQDRGGRYTF.

A few counts support this clonotype. The chain employs TRBV6-1 and TRBJ2-5; D not resolved. V shed 2 bases and J shed 2 bases, with 9 bases lying between them. Germline V lookup: CDR1 MNHNS, CDR2 SASEGT. The CDR3 is 14 residues long. CDR3 DNA: TGTGCCAGCAGTGAACGCGCTCTTCAAGAGACCCAGTACTTC. This sequence encodes CASSERALQETQYF.

V gene TRBV11-2 combines with J gene TRBJ2-1, with 9 positions matching TRBD2. V lost 1 base, J lost 8 bases, and 9 bases stayed unmatched. The CDR3 length is 16 residues. Looked up from germline, CDR1 is SGHAT and CDR2 is FQNNGV. This chain's CDR3 is CASSLGVGGGADEQFF. The CDR3 nucleotides are TGTGCCAGCAGCTTAGGCGTAGGCGGGGGGGCCGATGAGCAGTTCTTC.

In its sample, this clonotype was seen many times. The chain recombines TRBV6-1 with TRBJ2-7, with unresolved D. CDR3 size: 13 residues. Per the germline V gene, CDR1 is MNHNS and CDR2 is SASEGT. Trimming cost V 1 base and J 0 bases, with 4 bases left between them. The CDR3, as DNA: TGTGCCAGCAGTGAAGGAGTCTCCTACGAGCAGTACGTC. Residues: CASSEGVSYEQYV.

DNA of the CDR3: TGTGCCAGTAGTTTTGGGACTAGCCGCAATGAGCAGTTCTTC. Amino acids: CASSFGTSRNEQFF. V gene TRBV19 combines with J gene TRBJ2-1; 9 bases are a match to TRBD2. CDR1 and CDR2 (germline): LNHDA, SQIVND (reference sequence). Germline trimming cut 5 bases from V and 6 bases from J; bases unmatched to any gene: 5. The CDR3 runs 14 residues.

Comments on this clonotype: Possible read error: a much larger clone is one base away. The CDR3 DNA reads as TGTGCCAGCAGCTATGACGGGTTTAACACAGATACGCAGTATTTT. Its protein product is CASSYDGFNTDTQYF. V and J are TRBV7-2 and TRBJ2-3; no definite D call. Trimming pared 4 bases from V and 2 bases from J, leaving 13 bases between. The CDR3 sequence is 15 residues long. The germline V gene has CDR1 SGHTA and CDR2 FQGNSA.

This clonotype was picked up a small number of times. The rearrangement uses TRBV12-3 or TRBV12-4 and TRBJ2-7; D possibly uses TRBD1 or TRBD2 (5 bases each). The CDR3 covers 14 residues. V was cut by 4 bases and J by 0 bases, with 10 bases left in between. The CDR3 DNA sequence: TGTGCCAGCAGTTGGGGGTTCAACTCCTACGAGCAGTACTTC. Amino acids: CASSWGFNSYEQYF.

The chain's CDR3 is CASKGRGGHNEQFF. The CDR3 DNA reads TGTGCCAGCAAGGGGCGGGGGGGCCACAATGAGCAGTTCTTC. This sequence joins TRBV19 and TRBJ2-1; 9 bases line up with TRBD2. Germline CDR1 reads LNHDA; CDR2 reads SQIVND (reference sequence). Losses at the gene ends were 9 bases for V and 5 bases for J; bases not matched to a gene: 8. The CDR3 has 14 residues.

This chain connects TRBV7-4 to TRBJ2-1; 7 bases fit TRBD1. The CDR3 loop spans 16 amino acids. Trimming removed 5 bases from V and 0 bases from J; junction bases left unmatched: 7. Germline CDR1 is SGHVT and CDR2 is SQSDAQ. CDR3 in amino acids: CASSPGTESSYNEQFF. The CDR3 DNA is TGTGCCAGCAGCCCCGGGACAGAAAGCTCCTACAATGAGCAGTTCTTC.

The chain links TRBV29-1 to TRBJ1-2; a possible D gene is TRBD1 (6 bases). The germline CDR1 and CDR2 sequences are SQVTM and ANQGSEA. The length of the CDR3 is 14 residues. The ends were cut back, 4 bases at V and 3 bases at J, with 15 bases in the middle. The DNA for the CDR3 is TGCAGCGTTGTGAGGGGGGGCGCGGACTATGGCTACACCTTC. This translates into CSVVRGGADYGYTF.

The rearrangement links TRBV28 to TRBJ2-7; D uncertain. V was cut by 4 bases and J by 3 bases, with 7 bases left in between. The CDR3 covers 12 residues. Per the germline V gene, CDR1 is MDHEN and CDR2 is SYDVKM. CDR3 bases: TGTGCCAGCAGTTCAGGATACTACGAGCAGTACGTC. Amino acid sequence: CASSSGYYEQYV.

The chain has TRBV24-1 and TRBJ1-2, with TRBD1 identical over 8 bases. The germline V gene has CDR1 KGHDR and CDR2 SFDVKD. V was clipped by 7 bases and J by 6 bases; unmatched bases: 3. This CDR3 has 12 residues. This chain's CDR3 is CATSQGANGYTF. The CDR3 DNA reads as TGTGCCACCAGCCAGGGGGCGAATGGCTACACCTTC.

Written as DNA, the CDR3 is TGTGCCAGTACCTCTTTGGGGGACAGGGACGAAGATACGCAGTATTTT. It translates to CASTSLGDRDEDTQYF. The rearrangement joins TRBV19 to TRBJ2-3, with TRBD1 matching 9 bases. V was clipped by 7 bases and J by 5 bases; unmatched bases: 13. The CDR3 spans 16 residues. CDR1 and CDR2 from the germline V gene are LNHDA and SQIVND (reference sequence).

J is TRBJ1-1 and V is TRBV27; D may be TRBD1 (6 bases). CDR1 and CDR2 (germline): MNHEY, SMNVEV (reference sequence). V shed 4 bases and J shed 8 bases, with 17 bases lying between them. The CDR3 is 14 residues long. The CDR3 DNA follows: TGTGCCAGCAGTTACCTGACAGGCAGTCGGGAAGCTTTCTTT. Translation gives CASSYLTGSREAFF.

The chain uses TRBV10-3 and TRBJ2-1; 15 nucleotides align to TRBD2. CDR1 is ENHRY and CDR2 is SYGVKD in the germline V gene. Trimming at V came to 0 bases and at J to 6 bases, leaving 6 bases not matched to a gene. This CDR3 is 18 amino acids long. The CDR3: CAISESRTSGGAPNEQFF. The DNA for the CDR3 is TGTGCCATCAGTGAGTCCAGGACTAGCGGGGGGGCACCCAATGAGCAGTTCTTC.

CDR3 loop: CASASFQETQYF. The CDR3 DNA reads as TGTGCCAGCGCCAGCTTCCAAGAGACCCAGTACTTC. The chain is built from TRBV7-6 and TRBJ2-5, with D hard to call. Trimming left V 8 bases short and J 1 base short, with 8 bases between. CDR1 SGHVS and CDR2 FNYEAQ come from the germline V gene. The CDR3 length is 12 residues.

At least ten counts were recorded for this clonotype. The chain combines TRBV7-2 with TRBJ1-2, with no clear D. The CDR3 contains 11 residues. The germline V gene encodes CDR1 SGHTA and CDR2 FQGNSA. The ends were cut back, 6 bases at V and 4 bases at J, with 6 bases in the middle. CDR3 amino acids: CASSPGYGYTF. The CDR3, as DNA: TGTGCCAGCAGTCCAGGCTATGGCTACACCTTC.

About this clonotype itself: At one boundary the junction diverges from the germline segment, which might be a read error. V is TRBV12-3 or TRBV12-4 and J is TRBJ2-2, with D perhaps TRBD1 (5 bases). The CDR3 spans 14 residues. CDR3 nucleotides: TGTGTCAGCAGTCCACAGGCGAACACCGGGGAGCTGTTTTTT. It yields the protein CVSSPQANTGELFF.

The chain links TRBV29-1 to TRBJ1-2, with TRBD1 matching over 8 bases. This CDR3 contains 15 residues. Per the germline V gene, CDR1 is SQVTM and CDR2 is ANQGSEA. Losses at the gene ends were 1 base for V and 5 bases for J; bases not matched to a gene: 9. The CDR3 sequence is CSVEVLTGDRYGYTF. Written as DNA, the CDR3 is TGCAGCGTTGAAGTCTTGACAGGGGATCGGTATGGCTACACCTTC.

The sample holds a few counts of this clonotype. The rearrangement joins TRBV25-1 to TRBJ1-4; D may be TRBD1 (5 bases). Germline V gives CDR1 MGHDK, CDR2 SYGVNS. Trimming removed 5 bases at V and 0 bases at J, with 16 bases between. The CDR3 consists of 17 residues. This chain's CDR3 is CASSTRQQRATNEKLFF. The CDR3 bases are TGTGCCAGCAGTACCCGACAGCAACGGGCAACTAATGAAAAACTGTTTTTT.

V is TRBV7-9 and J is TRBJ1-2; possible D gene TRBD1, 5 bases. Germline CDR1 reads SEHNR; CDR2 reads FQNEAQ (reference sequence). The CDR3 length is 17 residues. Trimming left V 3 bases short and J 1 base short, with 18 bases between. The CDR3 reads CASSFDRNGGGNYGYTF. CDR3 DNA: TGTGCCAGCAGCTTTGACAGAAATGGAGGTGGTAACTATGGCTACACCTTC. The variable domain in full, completed from reference TRBV7-9 and TRBJ1-2, reads DTGVSQNPRHKITKRGQNVTFRCDPISEHNRLYWYRQTLGQGPEFLTYFQNEAQLEKSRLLSDRFSAERPKGSFSTLEIQRTEQGDSAMYLCASSFDRNGGGNYGYTFGSGTRLTVV.

V is TRBV2 and J is TRBJ1-3; TRBD1 matches at 7 bases. Unmatched junction bases numbered 8, after V lost 9 bases and J lost 3 bases. This CDR3 has 14 residues. Germline values: CDR1 SNHLY, CDR2 FYNNEI. The CDR3 DNA is TGTGCCAGGGAGCGAGGGGGCGGTGGAAACACCATATATTTT. This sequence encodes CARERGGGGNTIYF.

This clonotype has only a few counts. This chain connects TRBV12-3 or TRBV12-4 to TRBJ1-1; no reliable D call. Trimming cost V 4 bases and J 5 bases, with 11 bases left between them. This CDR3 region has 13 residues. For the CDR3, the DNA is TGTGCCAGCAGTTCCTCACTGGGGACTGAAGCTTTCTTT. Its translation is CASSSSLGTEAFF.

This clonotype has more than one count but fewer than ten. This chain connects TRBV6-5 to TRBJ2-5; TRBD2 agrees at 8 bases. Germline V lookup: CDR1 MNHEY, CDR2 SVGAGI. Losses at the gene ends were 0 bases for V and 1 base for J; bases not matched to a gene: 7. The CDR3 contains 17 residues. The CDR3 loop reads CASSYSGIAGRQETQYF. CDR3 nucleotides: TGTGCCAGCAGTTACTCAGGAATAGCGGGACGCCAAGAGACCCAGTACTTC.

This clonotype was seen at least ten times. J is TRBJ1-5 and V is TRBV19; perhaps TRBD1 as D (5 bases). CDR3 length: 15 amino acids. CDR1 is LNHDA, CDR2 SQIVND, per germline (reference sequence). V lost 5 bases and J lost 0, with 11 bases in between. The DNA for the CDR3 is TGTGCCAGTAGTGTCGGACATTATAGCAATCAGCCCCAGCATTTT. Encoded protein: CASSVGHYSNQPQHF.

The chain combines TRBV2 with TRBJ2-3, with D possibly being TRBD2 (6 bases). Trimming cost V 5 bases and J 11 bases, with 11 bases left between them. Germline V gene sequence: CDR1 SNHLY, CDR2 FYNNEI. CDR3 length: 11 residues. Written as DNA, the CDR3 is TGTGCCAGCAGTAGGGCGGGGAGGCAGTATTTT. It codes for CASSRAGRQYF.

This clonotype was detected only a few times. The chain is built from TRBV7-6 and TRBJ1-6; 10 bases align to TRBD1. This CDR3 spans 15 amino acids. Per the germline V gene, CDR1 is SGHVS and CDR2 is FNYEAQ. After removal of 6 bases from V and 5 bases from J, the junction contained 4 bases not matched to a gene. The chain's CDR3 is CASRMGQGHNSPLHF. CDR3 in DNA: TGTGCCAGCAGGATGGGACAGGGGCATAATTCACCCCTCCACTTT.

The chain carries TRBV29-1 and TRBJ1-1; D gene unclear. The CDR3 covers 16 residues. Between the trimmed V and J ends, which lost 6 bases and 6 bases, there was a span of 26 bases. The V gene's germline CDR1 is SQVTM and CDR2 ANQGSEA. The chain's CDR3 is CSVDLSQQLILSEAFF. Here the CDR3 DNA reads TGCAGCGTCGACCTCAGCCAACAGCTAATTCTTTCTGAAGCTTTCTTT.

The chain couples TRBV6-5 to TRBJ2-2, with D possibly called TRBD1 or TRBD2 (5 bases each). V lost 2 bases and J 4 bases, leaving 11 bases between the germline ends. The CDR3 is made up of 15 amino acids. In germline, CDR1 is MNHEY, CDR2 SVGAGI. CDR3: CASSYGRAGTGELFF. The CDR3 DNA reads TGTGCCAGCAGTTACGGCAGGGCGGGCACCGGGGAGCTGTTTTTT.

The chain uses TRBV9 and TRBJ2-5, with TRBD2 matching 7 bases. Trimming at V came to 0 bases and at J to 5 bases, leaving 7 bases not matched to a gene. The CDR3 runs to 15 residues. Per the germline V gene, CDR1 is SGDLS and CDR2 is YYNGEE. Here the CDR3 DNA reads TGTGCCAGCAGCGTAGACGGGGGGTCCGGGGAGACCCAGTACTTC. This sequence encodes CASSVDGGSGETQYF.